This TCR beta chain stems from a study of T cell repertoires in cytomegalovirus infection. Study as a whole: CMV infection plus the matching HLA type was flagged by public TCR beta signatures.

The CDR3 length is 11 residues. V was trimmed by 10 bases and J by 3 bases, leaving 9 bases between them. Per the germline V gene, CDR1 is SGHTA and CDR2 is FQGNSA. TCRdb reanalysed the reads using MiXCR and keeps one entry per CDR3 protein. The table includes about 200,000 distinct CDR3 sequences, nearly 9.5% detected once. At least ten counts were recorded for this clonotype. The antigen remains unidentified. Study results and caveats: CMV carriers having the relevant HLA were flagged by cumulative public TCR beta family frequency. The study found HLA-C-restricted CMV-specific TCR beta clonotypes dominating the ex vivo response.

This chain connects TRBV7-2 to TRBJ1-1; D gene ambiguous. The clonotype comes from a human donor in good health (CMV status not recorded). Some clones in this sample may be carry-over from other donors' samples. The specimen sequenced was PBMCs. The CDR3 DNA follows: TGTGCCACCAGTTACGACACTGAAGCTTTCTTT. Its protein product is CATSYDTEAFF.